Below, 5 T cell receptor beta chains from the same sample are listed, as sequenced in a study of cytomegalovirus exposure and HLA in healthy donors. Primers included in the PCR were 60 Vbeta and 13 Jbeta primers. Using immunoSEQ multiplex PCR, the repertoire was profiled, and TCRdb retains in-frame clones only, with some absent. Of some 100,000 clones in the sample, roughly 75% were seen once. The sequencing sample was made of PBMCs. All receptors derive from a woman aged 18-29 years in good health and CMV-seropositive.

This clone was observed a handful of times. V gene TRBV7-3 combines with J gene TRBJ2-3; 12 nucleotides match TRBD2. This CDR3 region has 17 residues. The germline gives CDR1 SGHTA, CDR2 FQGTGA. The V and J ends lost 5 bases and 2 bases, in that order; junction bases with no gene match: 8. The CDR3 sequence: CASSPTRLAGDTDTQYF. DNA of the CDR3: TGTGCCAGCAGCCCTACACGACTAGCGGGGGACACAGATACGCAGTATTTT.

The chain uses TRBV18 and TRBJ1-1; 7 nucleotides agree with TRBD1. The V and J ends lost 2 bases and 5 bases, in that order; junction bases with no gene match: 8. There are 15 residues in the CDR3. Germline CDR1 and CDR2: KGHSH and LQKENI. DNA for the CDR3: TGTGCCAGCTCACCAGCCGGGACAGCCAGGACTGAAGCTTTCTTT. The encoded protein is CASSPAGTARTEAFF.

V usage is TRBV5-4 and J usage is TRBJ2-5, with TRBD2 identical over 12 bases. The V segment lost 4 bases and the J segment 8 bases; nucleotides outside the gene matches: 12. This CDR3 region has 16 residues. Germline V gives CDR1 SGHNT, CDR2 YYREEE (reference sequence). The CDR3 nucleotides read TGTGCCAGCAGCCAAGCCACTAGCGGGGGGCCACGAACCCAGTACTTC. Translating it yields CASSQATSGGPRTQYF.

V and J are TRBV7-3 and TRBJ2-2, with 8 nucleotides matching TRBD1. The CDR3 consists of 15 residues. Germline CDR1 SGHTA, CDR2 FQGTGA. Germline trimming cut 1 base from V and 4 bases from J; bases unmatched to any gene: 2. CDR3 DNA: TGTGCCAGCAGCTTAATACAGGGGGGCACCGGGGAGCTGTTTTTT. Protein sequence: CASSLIQGGTGELFF.

This clone appeared once. One end of the junction is discordant with germline, which a read error may explain. The chain employs TRBV5-1 and TRBJ2-3; TRBD1 might be the D (6 bases). In germline, CDR1 is SGHRS, CDR2 YFSETQ. CDR3 length: 14 residues. CDR3 sequence (DNA): TGCGCCAGCAGCCCCGGACAGAGCACAGATGCGCAGTATTTT. Translated, it gives CASSPGQSTDAQYF.